This passage covers 19 T cell receptor beta chains from one sample sequenced in a study of cytomegalovirus exposure and HLA in healthy donors. Amplification used 60 Vbeta primers and 13 Jbeta primers. Libraries were prepared by immunoSEQ multiplex PCR; TCRdb keeps only in-frame clonotypes and omits some of them. The data contain about 160,000 clones, about 75% of them seen just once; the ten biggest clones take up 2% to 3%. What was sequenced was PBMCs. The receptors were sampled from a female donor in good health and CMV-seronegative.

The chain links TRBV9 to TRBJ2-1, with 14 nucleotides matching TRBD2. The CDR3 covers 15 residues. The ends lost 5 bases at V and 9 bases at J; junction bases unmatched: 7. Looked up from germline, CDR1 is SGDLS and CDR2 is YYNGEE. The CDR3 sequence: CASSGTSGSVGEQFF. The CDR3 DNA follows: TGTGCCAGCAGTGGGACTAGCGGGAGTGTCGGTGAGCAGTTCTTC.

V gene TRBV25-1 combines with J gene TRBJ2-3, with 9 bases fitting TRBD2. The ends lost 10 bases at V and 5 bases at J; junction bases unmatched: 10. The germline V gene has CDR1 MGHDK and CDR2 SYGVNS. The CDR3 is made up of 14 amino acids. CDR3 in DNA: TGTGCCACCTCTATAGCGGGAGACGGAGATACGCAGTATTTT. Encoded protein: CATSIAGDGDTQYF.

The chain recombines TRBV5-5 with TRBJ2-5, with 7 positions matching TRBD2. Looked up from germline, CDR1 is SGHKS and CDR2 is YYEKEE (reference sequence). V gave up 0 bases and J gave up 2 bases; unmatched junction bases: 4. This CDR3 contains 15 residues. The CDR3 DNA reads TGTGCCAGCAGCTTGGTGGGGGAGGGGCAAGAGACCCAGTACTTC. Its protein product is CASSLVGEGQETQYF.

V is TRBV6-5 and J is TRBJ1-2; D is perhaps TRBD1 (5 bases). CDR3 length: 13 residues. Germline CDR1 MNHEY, CDR2 SVGAGI. Between the trimmed V and J ends, which lost 7 bases and 5 bases, there was a span of 14 bases. The CDR3: CASKGWGEYGYTF. For the CDR3, the DNA is TGTGCCAGCAAAGGGTGGGGGGAGTATGGCTACACCTTC.

The rearrangement joins TRBV9 to TRBJ2-1; TRBD1 aligns across 10 bases. J gave up 9 bases and V 3 bases, and 9 bases lay outside the gene matches. This CDR3 region has 15 residues. The germline CDR1 and CDR2 sequences are SGDLS and YYNGEE. CDR3: CASSAMGQGPVEQFF. CDR3 DNA: TGTGCCAGCAGCGCAATGGGACAGGGGCCTGTTGAGCAGTTCTTC.

The chain uses TRBV30 and TRBJ1-3; 7 bases align to TRBD1. J was trimmed by 3 bases and V by 3 bases; bases with no gene match: 11. The CDR3 spans 16 residues. Germline values: CDR1 GTSNPN, CDR2 SVGIG (reference sequence). CDR3 nucleotides: TGTGCCTGGAGGAATCCCGACAGGGCGGATGGAAACACCATATATTTT. This sequence encodes CAWRNPDRADGNTIYF.

V and J are TRBV7-8 and TRBJ2-5, with TRBD2 as a possible D gene (6 bases). V shed 0 bases and J shed 5 bases, with 16 bases lying between them. The CDR3 extends over 16 amino acids. Germline CDR1 and CDR2: SGHVS and FQNEAQ. CDR3 sequence (DNA): TGTGCCAGCAGCTTAGCTCGGCGGGGAGGTAGGGAGACCCAGTACTTC. It encodes CASSLARRGGRETQYF.

J is TRBJ2-7 and V is TRBV29-1, with 7 bases that match TRBD1. V was pared by 6 bases and J by 7 bases, with 15 bases of the junction left unmatched. Germline CDR1 SQVTM, CDR2 ANQGSEA. The CDR3 sequence is 14 residues long. CDR3 residues: CSVVLYGDSGEQYF. As DNA, the CDR3 is TGCAGCGTCGTATTGTACGGGGACAGTGGGGAGCAGTACTTC.

This clone was seen just once. The chain employs TRBV4-2 and TRBJ2-1; 8 bases match TRBD1. In germline, CDR1 is LGHNA, CDR2 YNFKEQ. This CDR3 has 14 residues. The junction had 8 bases not matched to a gene; V was cut back by 3 bases and J by 10 bases. The CDR3 loop reads CASSHRQGHEEQFF. CDR3 DNA sequence: TGTGCCAGCAGCCACCGACAGGGGCACGAGGAGCAGTTCTTC.

The chain employs TRBV11-2 and TRBJ2-5; possibly TRBD2 for D (6 bases). This CDR3 comprises 13 residues. The germline CDR1 and CDR2 sequences are SGHAT and FQNNGV. The V and J ends lost 3 bases and 11 bases respectively, with 16 bases between them. CDR3 sequence reads: CASSLAASREQYF. CDR3 DNA: TGTGCCAGCAGCTTGGCAGCCTCACGGGAGCAGTACTTC.

The CDR3 nucleotides are TGTGCCAGCAGCTTCGCGGATCTGGATGGCTACACCTTC. Protein sequence: CASSFADLDGYTF. The chain is built from TRBV7-6 and TRBJ1-2; D remains ambiguous. This CDR3 region has 13 residues. From germline, CDR1 is SGHVS and CDR2 FNYEAQ. V lost 3 bases and J 6 bases, leaving 11 bases between the germline ends.

This chain links TRBV27 with TRBJ2-7; possibly TRBD1 for D (6 bases). Trimming left V 9 bases short and J 0 bases short, with 9 bases between. The CDR3 is made up of 12 amino acids. Germline V gives CDR1 MNHEY, CDR2 SMNVEV (reference sequence). The CDR3 DNA reads TGTGCCAGTAGGGGGAGCTCCTACGAGCAGTACTTC. Translating it yields CASRGSSYEQYF.

This chain links TRBV4-3 with TRBJ2-5; 8 nucleotides match TRBD2. The CDR3 has 16 amino acids. Germline V CDR1 and CDR2: LGHNA, YSLEER. V gave up 7 bases and J gave up 5 bases; unmatched junction bases: 15. This CDR3 is CASKDASGYPAETQYF. The DNA for the CDR3 is TGCGCCAGCAAGGACGCTAGCGGGTACCCTGCGGAGACCCAGTACTTC.

This rearrangement joins TRBV11-3 to TRBJ2-7; D uncertain. The germline V and J ends were trimmed by 3 bases and 2 bases, with 5 bases remaining between them. Germline V lookup: CDR1 SGHNT, CDR2 YENEEA. The CDR3 is made up of 12 amino acids. The CDR3 region has the DNA TGTGCCAGCAGCTTCAGGACCTACGAGCAGTACTTC. It specifies CASSFRTYEQYF.

This chain uses TRBV6-1 with TRBJ1-1; D gene ambiguous. The germline CDR1 and CDR2 sequences are MNHNS and SASEGT. Trimming cost V 2 bases and J 1 base, with 8 bases left between them. The CDR3 is 14 residues long. CDR3 DNA sequence: TGTGCCAGCAGTGAATACAGTAGGAACACTGAAGCTTTCTTT. This codes for CASSEYSRNTEAFF.

The V and J genes are TRBV15 and TRBJ1-2; D might be TRBD1 (6 bases). The germline V and J ends were trimmed by 0 bases and 6 bases, with 11 bases remaining between them. In germline, CDR1 is LNHNV, CDR2 YYDKDF (reference sequence). This CDR3 is 14 amino acids long. The CDR3 here is CATSREQGLHGYTF. For the CDR3, the DNA is TGTGCCACCAGCAGAGAACAGGGCTTGCATGGCTACACCTTC.

The rearrangement uses TRBV9 and TRBJ1-2; D call uncertain. Germline V gives CDR1 SGDLS, CDR2 YYNGEE. V lost 2 bases, J lost 6 bases, and 8 bases lay in between. CDR3 size: 12 residues. CDR3 sequence (DNA): TGTGCCAGCAGCGTGGGGAGGCATGGCTACACCTTC. This gives the protein CASSVGRHGYTF.

This chain links TRBV7-8 with TRBJ2-1; 11 bases match TRBD2. Germline CDR1 is SGHVS and CDR2 is FQNEAQ. The CDR3 loop spans 15 amino acids. The trim removed 4 bases at V and 14 bases at J, leaving 13 bases unmatched. Here the CDR3 reads CASSSSGLAGGTEFF. The CDR3 DNA reads as TGTGCCAGCAGCTCATCCGGGCTAGCGGGGGGCACGGAGTTCTTC. Full variable domain (remainder filled in from reference TRBV7-8 and TRBJ2-1): GAGVSQSPRYKVAKRGQDVALRCDPISGHVSLFWYQQALGQGPEFLTYFQNEAQLDKSGLPSDRFFAERPEGSVSTLKIQRTQQEDSAVYLCASSSSGLAGGTEFFGPGTRLTVL.

J is TRBJ2-7 and V is TRBV7-2, with 9 positions matching TRBD1. The CDR3 is made up of 15 amino acids. With 4 bases clipped from V and 5 bases from J, the junction kept 9 bases outside the gene matches. Germline V gene data show CDR1 as SGHTA and CDR2 as FQGNSA. The CDR3 is CASSSHGTGRNEQYF. CDR3 DNA: TGTGCCAGCAGCTCCCACGGGACAGGGAGGAACGAGCAGTACTTC.